Listed here is a single T cell receptor beta chain. Its antigen remains unidentified. No patient received treatment before thyroid surgery. Per the germline V gene, CDR1 is SGHNT and CDR2 is YENEEA. Trimming removed 1 base from V and 6 bases from J, with 10 bases in between. The CDR3 has 14 amino acids. The entry originates in a study of metastatic and nonmetastatic thyroid tumors. About the study: Repertoires from malignant and benign thyroid patients were compared across blood and tumor or nodule tissue.

Study-wide points: Benign nodules were reported to have significantly lower TCR beta diversity than malignant thyroid tumors, in blood and tumor.

Methods used by the authors: Clinicopathological groups of papillary thyroid cancer showed CDR3 differences that were used to build a distant-metastasis classifier. TCRdb re-analyzed the PCR reads through MiXCR. The V and J calls were not made by the authors but by TCRdb's processing. The data hold around 30,000 clones, with approximately 17% observed a single time. The V and J genes are TRBV11-3 and TRBJ2-1; D is undetermined. Sequencing was carried out using blood. The source of this sequence is a female donor with papillary thyroid cancer or a benign thyroid nodule (not recorded which). Some clones in this sample may be carry-over from other donors' samples. The CDR3 is CASSLAGTSNEQFF. The CDR3, as DNA: TGTGCCAGCAGCTTAGCGGGCACCTCCAATGAGCAGTTCTTC.